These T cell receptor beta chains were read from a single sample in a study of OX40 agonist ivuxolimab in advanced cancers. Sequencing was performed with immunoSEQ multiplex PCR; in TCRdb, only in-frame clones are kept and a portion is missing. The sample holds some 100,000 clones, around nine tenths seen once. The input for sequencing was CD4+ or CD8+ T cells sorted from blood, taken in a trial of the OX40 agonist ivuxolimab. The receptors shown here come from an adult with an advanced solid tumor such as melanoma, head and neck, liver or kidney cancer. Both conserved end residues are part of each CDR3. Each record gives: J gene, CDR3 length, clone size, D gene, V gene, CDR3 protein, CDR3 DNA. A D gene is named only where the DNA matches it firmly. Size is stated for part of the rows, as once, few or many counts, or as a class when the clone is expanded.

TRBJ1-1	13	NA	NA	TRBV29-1	CSVEYQGNTEAFF	TGCAGCGTTGAGTACCAGGGCAACACTGAAGCTTTCTTT
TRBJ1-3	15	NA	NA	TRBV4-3	CASSQDVGFGNTIYF	TGCGCCAGCAGCCAAGACGTGGGATTTGGAAACACCATATATTTT
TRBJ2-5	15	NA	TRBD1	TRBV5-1	CASSLSTGTGETQYF	TGCGCCAGCAGCTTGAGCACCGGGACAGGAGAGACCCAGTACTTC
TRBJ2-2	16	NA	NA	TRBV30	CAWSVEGQGRAGELFF	TGTGCCTGGAGTGTAGAGGGGCAGGGTAGGGCCGGGGAGCTGTTTTTT
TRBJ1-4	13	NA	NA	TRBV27	CASSRLYGEKLFF	TGTGCCAGCAGTCGCCTCTACGGTGAAAAACTGTTTTTT
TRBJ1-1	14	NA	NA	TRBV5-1	CASSTTGLNTEAFF	TGCGCCAGCAGCACCACGGGGCTGAACACTGAAGCTTTCTTT
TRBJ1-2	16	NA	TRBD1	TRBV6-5	CASSYSATGAGYGYTF	TGTGCCAGCAGTTACTCGGCAACAGGGGCCGGGTATGGCTACACCTTC
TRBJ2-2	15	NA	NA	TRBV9	CASSPRGRGTGELFF	TGTGCCAGCAGCCCCCGGGGCCGGGGGACCGGGGAGCTGTTTTTT
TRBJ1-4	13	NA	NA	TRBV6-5	CASSHRINEKLFF	TGTGCCAGCAGCCACCGGATTAATGAAAAACTGTTTTTT
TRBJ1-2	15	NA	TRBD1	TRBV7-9	CASSLGWDSNYGYTF	TGTGCCAGCAGCTTGGGTTGGGACAGTAACTATGGCTACACCTTC
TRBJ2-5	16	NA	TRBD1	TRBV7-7	CASSDNRQGGRETQYF	TGTGCCAGCAGCGATAATCGACAGGGCGGTCGGGAGACCCAGTACTTC
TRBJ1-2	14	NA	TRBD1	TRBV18	CASSPETGANGYTF	TGTGCCAGCTCACCTGAGACAGGGGCCAACGGCTACACCTTC
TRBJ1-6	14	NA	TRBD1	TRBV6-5	CASRQGAGNSPLHF	TGTGCCAGCCGGCAGGGGGCAGGTAATTCACCCCTCCACTTT
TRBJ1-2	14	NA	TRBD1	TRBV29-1	CSVELGQGGRGYTF	TGCAGCGTTGAGCTGGGACAGGGGGGCCGTGGCTACACCTTC
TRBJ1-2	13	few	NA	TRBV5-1	CASTPGQNYGYTF	TGCGCCAGCACCCCGGGACAAAACTATGGCTACACCTTC
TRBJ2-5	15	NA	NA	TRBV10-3	CAISESRGPQETQYF	TGTGCCATCAGTGAGTCGCGTGGTCCTCAAGAGACCCAGTACTTC
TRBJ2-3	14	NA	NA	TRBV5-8	CASSLGVGHGAQYF	TGTGCCAGCAGCTTGGGGGTAGGGCACGGCGCGCAGTATTTT
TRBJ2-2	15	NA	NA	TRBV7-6	CASSVRGHNTGELFF	TGTGCCAGCAGCGTCCGAGGGCACAACACCGGGGAGCTGTTTTTT
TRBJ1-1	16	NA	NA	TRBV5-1	CASSLSTGLMNTEAFF	TGCGCCAGCAGCTTGTCGACAGGCCTCATGAACACTGAAGCTTTCTTT
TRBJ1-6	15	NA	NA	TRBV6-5	CASSYSYNYNSPLHF	TGTGCCAGCAGTTACTCTTACAACTATAATTCACCCCTCCACTTT
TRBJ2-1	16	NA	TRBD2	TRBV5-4	CASSLRTSGPYNEQFF	TGTGCCAGCAGCCTCCGGACTAGCGGGCCCTACAATGAGCAGTTCTTC
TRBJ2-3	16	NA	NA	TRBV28	CASSLTSPGQKDTQYF	TGTGCCAGCAGCTTGACCTCACCGGGCCAAAAAGATACGCAGTATTTT
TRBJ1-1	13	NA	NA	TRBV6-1	CASSERGNTEAFF	TGTGCCAGCAGTGAAAGGGGGAACACTGAAGCTTTCTTT
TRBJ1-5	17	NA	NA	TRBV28	CAVSPEGRPYSNQPQHF	TGTGCAGTTTCTCCCGAGGGCAGGCCTTATAGCAATCAGCCCCAGCATTTT
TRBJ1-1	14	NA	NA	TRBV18	CASYAGGGNTEAFF	TGTGCCAGCTACGCCGGAGGGGGGAACACTGAAGCTTTCTTT
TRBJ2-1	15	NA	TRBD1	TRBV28	CASSSGTGSHNEQFF	TGTGCCAGCAGTTCCGGGACAGGTAGTCACAATGAGCAGTTCTTC
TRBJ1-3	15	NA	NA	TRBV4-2	CASSQEGAEGNTIYF	TGTGCCAGCAGCCAAGAGGGGGCAGAAGGAAACACCATATATTTT
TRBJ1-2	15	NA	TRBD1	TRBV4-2	CASSKPLQGTNGYTF	TGTGCCAGCAGCAAGCCCTTACAGGGGACGAATGGCTACACCTTC
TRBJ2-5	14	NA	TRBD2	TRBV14	CASSPQMAGGTQYF	TGTGCCAGCAGCCCCCAGATGGCGGGAGGGACCCAGTACTTC